Following are 20 T cell receptor beta chains from one sample sequenced in a study of T cells in women clearing cervical HPV infection. This table comes from immunoSEQ multiplex PCR, and its TCRdb copy is limited to in-frame clones, with some not included. This sample's table reports around 35,000 clones. Sequencing was carried out using blood buffy coat. The receptor set was obtained from a woman between 18 and 69 years old with a cervical HPV16 infection that either progressed to CIN3+ or cleared (not recorded which).

Details on this clone: Coverage ceases 3 residues before the CDR3 finishes, and the germline J gene fills in the end. J is TRBJ2-2 and V is TRBV7-9; TRBD2 matches 10 bases. Unmatched junction bases numbered 1, after V lost 5 bases and J lost 4 bases. CDR1 is SEHNR and CDR2 is FQNEAQ in the germline V gene (reference sequence). CDR3 length: 14 residues. The covered CDR3 bases are TGTGCCAGCAGCCCTAGCGGGGGCACCGGGGAG. It is translated as CASSPSGGTGE. The full CDR3 is CASSPSGGTGELFF.

Comment on this clone: The read stops 3 residues short of the end of the CDR3; the missing end is completed from the germline J gene. The genes are TRBV2 and TRBJ2-4, with a weak D call TRBD2 (5 bases). The V end lost 5 bases, the J end lost 0 bases, and 11 bases lay between the germline ends. CDR1 and CDR2 (germline): SNHLY, FYNNEI. The CDR3 totals 15 residues. The CDR3 protein is CASSQEEVAKNIQYF. CDR3 bases read: TGTGCCAGCAGTCAGGAGGAGGTAGCCAAAAACATT.

With regard to this clone: The CDR3 goes on 3 residues after the read ends, and that part is filled in from the germline J gene. The J gene is TRBJ1-5, the V gene TRBV19, with a possible D match to TRBD1 (5 bases). The CDR3 covers 15 residues. The germline V gene has CDR1 LNHDA and CDR2 SQIVND (reference sequence). V dropped 2 bases and J dropped 3 bases, with 11 bases sitting between them. CDR3 sequence reads: CASSITDSYNQPQHF. Partial CDR3 DNA: TGTGCCAGTAGTATAACTGACAGTTACAATCAGCCC. Drawing the rest from reference TRBV19 and TRBJ1-5, the complete variable domain is DGGITQSPKYLFRKEGQNVTLSCEQNLNHDAMYWYRQDPGQGLRLIYYSQIVNDFQKGDIAEGYSVSREKKESFPLTVTSAQKNPTAFYLCASSITDSYNQPQHFGDGTRLSIL.

Of note for this clone: The CDR3 end lies 3 residues beyond the end of the read and is filled in from the germline J gene. The rearrangement joins TRBV10-3 to TRBJ1-2; no firm D call. CDR1 ENHRY and CDR2 SYGVKD come from the germline V gene. Trimming stripped 4 bases from V and 4 bases from J, with 13 bases between. There are 14 residues in the CDR3. The covered CDR3 bases are TGTGCCATCAGTGGAGAAGGGTCGACCTATGGC. It specifies CAISGEGSTYG. The CDR3 as a whole reads CAISGEGSTYGYTF.

Concerning this clone: The read ends 3 residues early relative to the CDR3; the germline J gene fills the gap. The gene calls are TRBV6-2 or TRBV6-3 and TRBJ2-7; D gene unclear. Germline lookup yields CDR1 MNHEY and CDR2 SVGEGT. This CDR3 has 12 amino acids. Trimming shortened V by 0 bases and J by 6 bases, and 6 bases separated the two germline ends. CDR3 DNA, as far as it was read: TGTGCCAGCAGTTACTCCTCGCGCGAG. This sequence encodes CASSYSSRE. The entire CDR3 sequence reads CASSYSSREQYF.

Concerning this clone: The read halts 3 residues ahead of the CDR3 end, with the missing end drawn from the germline J gene. The chain couples TRBV7-8 to TRBJ2-7; 7 positions agree with TRBD1. The CDR3 spans 15 residues. Germline V gives CDR1 SGHVS, CDR2 FQNEAQ. J gave up 6 bases and V 2 bases, and 10 bases lay outside the gene matches. CDR3 bases read: TGTGCCAGCAGCTTAACGACAGGGTATGCTGGCGAG. Translation gives CASSLTTGYAGE. The whole CDR3 sequence is CASSLTTGYAGEQYF.

To note about this clone: Coverage ceases 3 residues before the CDR3 finishes, and the germline J gene fills in the end. The rearrangement joins TRBV7-9 to TRBJ1-2, with D possibly matching TRBD1 (6 bases). The CDR3 is made up of 13 amino acids. Germline V gene sequence: CDR1 SEHNR, CDR2 FQNEAQ (reference sequence). CDR3 sequence: CASSSGTMDTYTF. The covered CDR3 bases are TGTGCCAGCAGCTCAGGGACAATGGATACC. The entire variable domain, with the rest obtained from reference TRBV7-9 and TRBJ1-2, is as follows: DTGVSQNPRHKITKRGQNVTFRCDPISEHNRLYWYRQTLGQGPEFLTYFQNEAQLEKSRLLSDRFSAERPKGSFSTLEIQRTEQGDSAMYLCASSSGTMDTYTFGSGTRLTVV.

With respect to this clone: Read coverage stops 3 residues before the CDR3 terminus; the germline J gene supplies the remainder. The rearrangement uses TRBV5-1 and TRBJ2-4, with 7 positions matching TRBD1. The V gene's germline CDR1 is SGHRS and CDR2 YFSETQ. The CDR3 has 14 amino acids. V shed 4 bases and J 7 bases; nucleotides not matched to a gene: 8. The covered CDR3 bases are TGCGCCAGCAGCAAAGGGGACAGCTCGAACATT. Amino acids: CASSKGDSSNI. The whole CDR3 protein is CASSKGDSSNIQYF.

A remark on this clone: The observed sequence ends 3 residues before the CDR3 terminus, with the missing tail filled in from the germline J gene. The chain is built from TRBV10-1 and TRBJ1-2; 7 bases line up with TRBD1. The CDR3 spans 15 residues. Germline V gene sequence: CDR1 WNHNN, CDR2 SYGVQD (reference sequence). CDR3 sequence reads: CASSGGPTGAYDYTF. The sequenced CDR3 bases are TGCGCCAGCAGTGGGGGCCCAACAGGGGCCTACGAC.

A note on this clone: Coverage ceases 3 residues before the CDR3 finishes, and the germline J gene fills in the end. This rearrangement joins TRBV18 to TRBJ1-2, with D possibly matching TRBD1 (6 bases). Per the germline V gene, CDR1 is KGHSH and CDR2 is LQKENI. There are 15 residues in the CDR3. CDR3 in amino acids: CASSPDAGATYDYTF. Incomplete CDR3 DNA: TGTGCCAGCTCACCAGACGCAGGGGCGACCTACGAC.

A word on this clone: The read ends 3 residues early relative to the CDR3; the germline J gene fills the gap. The chain uses TRBV30 and TRBJ2-1; 9 positions match TRBD1. There are 12 residues in the CDR3. Germline-derived CDR1 and CDR2 are GTSNPN and SVGIG (reference sequence). V lost 2 bases, J lost 9 bases, and 2 bases stayed unmatched. The sequenced CDR3 bases are TGTGCCTGGAGTCGGGACAGGGCTGAG. This encodes CAWSRDRAE. The full CDR3 is CAWSRDRAEQFF.

Comments on this clone: Sequencing ends 3 residues short of the CDR3 end; the germline J gene provides the rest. The chain employs TRBV20-1 and TRBJ2-4; TRBD1 agrees at 7 bases. The CDR3 is made up of 14 amino acids. CDR1 DFQATT and CDR2 SNEGSKA come from the germline V gene (reference sequence). V lost 4 bases, J lost 7 bases, and 10 bases stayed unmatched. CDR3 sequence reads: CSANDRVRGNIQYF. The covered CDR3 bases are TGCAGTGCTAACGACAGGGTGAGAGGTAACATT.

In the case of this clone: The junction departs from the called germline gene at one end, perhaps through a read error. The read falls 3 residues short of the CDR3 end, and the missing part is taken from the germline J gene. Within the sample, other DNA sequences also encode this same CDR3. The V call is TRBV7-2, the J call TRBJ1-3; TRBD1 aligns across 8 bases. The CDR3 contains 15 residues. Germline V gene sequence: CDR1 SGHTA, CDR2 FQGNSA. The CDR3 sequence: CASSPKTGAGNTIYF. The DNA read from the CDR3 is TGTGCCAGCAGCCCCAAGACAGGGGCAGGAAACACA.

Comments on this clone: The sequence runs out 3 residues before the end of the CDR3; the remainder is reconstructed from the germline J gene. This sequence joins TRBV7-9 and TRBJ2-5; TRBD2 matches at 7 bases. This CDR3 is 14 amino acids long. V gave up 4 bases and J gave up 4 bases; unmatched junction bases: 6. CDR1 SEHNR and CDR2 FQNEAQ come from the germline V gene (reference sequence). CDR3 amino acids: CASSSWTRGETQYF. The sequenced part of the CDR3 DNA is TGTGCCAGCAGCTCGTGGACTAGAGGAGAGACC.

The CDR3 sequence: CSASSLGPEGNEQFF. The CDR3 bases that were read are TGCAGTGCTAGTTCCTTGGGTCCAGAGGGCAATGAG. The chain carries TRBV20-1 and TRBJ2-1, with a weak D call TRBD2 (5 bases). The read ends 3 residues shy of where the CDR3 ends; the end is completed using the germline J gene. Germline V CDR1 and CDR2: DFQATT, SNEGSKA (reference sequence). This CDR3 region has 15 residues. V was pared by 3 bases and J by 6 bases, with 18 bases between.

Details on this clone: The read stops 3 residues short of the end of the CDR3; the missing end is completed from the germline J gene. This sequence joins TRBV7-2 and TRBJ2-5; the match to TRBD2 covers 10 bases. The CDR3 is made up of 14 amino acids. Germline values: CDR1 SGHTA, CDR2 FQGNSA. This CDR3 is CASKSGRAIDTQYF. Incomplete CDR3 DNA: TGTGCCAGCAAAAGCGGGAGGGCCATCGATACC.

As to this clone: The DNA ends 3 residues before the CDR3 does, and the rest of the CDR3 is filled in from the germline J gene. This rearrangement joins TRBV7-9 to TRBJ1-6, with unresolved D. Germline loops: CDR1 SEHNR, CDR2 FQNEAQ (reference sequence). This CDR3 contains 15 residues. The germline V and J ends were trimmed by 1 base and 6 bases, with 10 bases remaining between them. CDR3 DNA (partial): TGTGCCAGCAGCTTAGGTGGCGGCCGTAATTCACCC. It encodes CASSLGGGRNSP. In full, the CDR3 reads CASSLGGGRNSPLHF.

A remark on this clone: With the read ending 3 residues before the CDR3 end, the germline J gene is used to fill in that end. The chain uses TRBV19 and TRBJ2-7; TRBD1 is a possible D gene (6 bases). Germline V gene sequence: CDR1 LNHDA, CDR2 SQIVND (reference sequence). Trimming pared 6 bases from V and 2 bases from J, leaving 17 bases between. CDR3 length equals 15 residues. The CDR3 spells CASRIREGVAYEQYF. The CDR3 bases that were read are TGTGCCAGTAGGATCCGCGAGGGGGTCGCCTACGAG. The complete variable domain, with remaining parts taken from reference TRBV19 and TRBJ2-7, reads DGGITQSPKYLFRKEGQNVTLSCEQNLNHDAMYWYRQDPGQGLRLIYYSQIVNDFQKGDIAEGYSVSREKKESFPLTVTSAQKNPTAFYLCASRIREGVAYEQYFGPGTRLTVT.

About this clone itself: The read terminates 3 residues ahead of where the CDR3 ends, so the germline J gene completes it. The chain carries TRBV5-1 and TRBJ2-7, with D possibly TRBD2 on 5 matching bases. Germline V gene lookup returns CDR1 SGHRS and CDR2 YFSETQ. CDR3 size: 15 residues. Trimming took 1 base from V and 6 from J, leaving 17 bases between them. CDR3: CASSLFVGDGSEQYF. Partial CDR3 DNA: TGCGCCAGCAGCTTGTTTGTCGGGGATGGGTCCGAG.

Comments on this clone: The CDR3 end lies 3 residues beyond the end of the read and is filled in from the germline J gene. J is TRBJ2-7 and V is TRBV6-4; 7 bases line up with TRBD1. Germline-derived CDR1 and CDR2 are MRHNA and SNTAGT. The CDR3 sequence is 14 residues long. J was trimmed by 2 bases and V by 6 bases; bases with no gene match: 7. The DNA read from the CDR3 is TGTGCCAGCAGCATACAGGGGCGCCCCTACGAG. It specifies CASSIQGRPYE. The full CDR3 protein is CASSIQGRPYEQYF.